This T cell receptor (beta chain) comes out of a study of shared T cell receptors in the human thymus. Data came from immunoSEQ multiplex PCR; TCRdb stores just in-frame clones and leaves some out. This table has some 760,000 clones, approximately 83% appearing once. This clone came up a few times. Looked up from germline, CDR1 is GTSNPN and CDR2 is SVGIG (reference sequence). CDR3 length: 13 residues. V was clipped by 4 bases and J by 4 bases, with 13 bases between them. These data are also associated with another study on human thymus T cells. This second report adds: Congenital heart defects were the reason for the corrective surgery that the donors, healthy Finnish infants, were having. Surgeons resected thymus tissue during corrective heart surgery. There appeared to be biased usage of V and J genes in thymic and blood repertoires. Related research described thymic repertoires that were highly overlapping among unrelated individuals.

The chain couples TRBV30 to TRBJ2-5; TRBD1 might be the D (6 bases). This TCR was sampled from a girl less than two years old with a congenital heart defect. The specimen sequenced was thymocytes. CDR3 in amino acids: CAWIVRGGETQYF. CDR3 nucleotide sequence: TGTGCCTGGATAGTACGAGGGGGAGAGACCCAGTACTTC.